This T cell receptor (beta chain) was recovered during a study of blood T cell repertoires in COVID-19. A few counts support this clone. The V and J ends lost 1 base and 0 bases respectively, with 10 bases between them. The CDR3 spans 16 residues. Germline assignment: CDR1 SEHNR and CDR2 FQNEAQ (reference sequence). The table came from immunoSEQ multiplex PCR; TCRdb's copy has only in-frame clones and leaves some out. Of around 180,000 clones in the sample, approximately 85% are singletons; the top ten hold roughly 9.7%. Sequenced material: peripheral blood. The gene calls are TRBV7-9 and TRBJ1-3; D call uncertain. The receptor was isolated from a human donor with active or convalescent COVID-19. The donor label of this sample is uncertain. The CDR3: CASSLENSRSGNTIYF. In DNA form, the CDR3 reads TGTGCCAGCAGCTTAGAAAACAGCCGCTCTGGAAACACCATATATTTT.